The 27 T cell receptor beta chains in this list originate from one sample, sequenced in a study of shared clonotypes between healthy human individuals. The method was immunoSEQ multiplex PCR; TCRdb's version includes in-frame clones alone and lacks a portion of them. Of hundreds of thousands of clones listed, less than 96% were seen once; the top ten hold roughly 0.06%. The sample comprised naive CD4+ T cells sorted from blood. Subset here: CD45RA+ positively selected. These receptors were collected from a woman in her twenties or thirties in good health.

The J gene is TRBJ2-7, the V gene TRBV19, with a possible D match to TRBD2 (6 bases). The CDR3 is made up of 13 amino acids. V was trimmed by 2 bases and J by 4 bases, leaving 9 bases between them. The germline V gene encodes CDR1 LNHDA and CDR2 SQIVND (reference sequence). CDR3 DNA: TGTGCCAGTAGTATATCCCGGGGGTACGAGCAGTACTTC. Amino acid sequence: CASSISRGYEQYF. Full variable domain (rest looked up from reference TRBV19 and TRBJ2-7): DGGITQSPKYLFRKEGQNVTLSCEQNLNHDAMYWYRQDPGQGLRLIYYSQIVNDFQKGDIAEGYSVSREKKESFPLTVTSAQKNPTAFYLCASSISRGYEQYFGPGTRLTVT.

The chain has TRBV10-3 and TRBJ2-3, with D hard to call. The V gene's germline CDR1 is ENHRY and CDR2 SYGVKD. With 8 bases removed from V and 3 bases from J, the gap between germline ends came to 12 bases. The CDR3 spans 13 residues. The DNA of the CDR3 is TGTGCCATCGCGGTGGCTCCTACAGATACGCAGTATTTT. It codes for CAIAVAPTDTQYF.

Written as DNA, the CDR3 is TGTGCCAGCAGCTTAAACCCGAGCACCGGGGAGCTGTTTTTT. Its protein product is CASSLNPSTGELFF. The chain combines TRBV7-3 with TRBJ2-2; D call uncertain. V was trimmed by 1 base and J by 4 bases, leaving 7 bases between them. Per the germline V gene, CDR1 is SGHTA and CDR2 is FQGTGA. CDR3 length: 14 residues.

The V gene is TRBV7-6, the J gene TRBJ2-1; D is possibly TRBD1 or TRBD2 (5 bases each). The CDR3 is made up of 15 amino acids. Germline CDR1 is SGHVS and CDR2 is FNYEAQ. V lost 6 bases, J lost 5 bases, and 17 bases lay in between. CDR3 DNA: TGTGCCAGCAGAGGCTGGGACCCCGGGAACAATGAGCAGTTCTTC. It is translated as CASRGWDPGNNEQFF.

This clone has only one observation. The V gene is TRBV27, the J gene TRBJ1-1; D is possibly TRBD1 (5 bases). CDR3 length: 14 residues. The V end was cut by 5 bases, the J end by 2 bases, with 12 bases between. In germline, CDR1 is MNHEY, CDR2 SMNVEV (reference sequence). The CDR3 DNA is TGTGCCAGCAGTGCCAGGGTACCCAACACTGAAGCTTTCTTT. Translating gives CASSARVPNTEAFF.

The chain carries TRBV25-1 and TRBJ1-2; no firm D call. Germline CDR1 and CDR2: MGHDK and SYGVNS. There are 15 residues in the CDR3. Trimming shortened V by 3 bases and J by 2 bases, and 13 bases separated the two germline ends. CDR3 in amino acids: CASSEAHNVNYGYTF. Written as DNA, the CDR3 is TGTGCCAGCAGTGAGGCGCATAACGTGAACTATGGCTACACCTTC.

The rearrangement uses TRBV19 and TRBJ1-4; D is perhaps TRBD1 (6 bases). V lost 6 bases to trimming and J lost 5 bases, with 13 bases between them. CDR1 is LNHDA, CDR2 SQIVND, per germline (reference sequence). This CDR3 has 14 residues. The CDR3 DNA follows: TGTGCCAGTAGGACGACAGGAGCGAATGAAAAACTGTTTTTT. Translation: CASRTTGANEKLFF.

This chain joins TRBV19 and TRBJ1-2; no firm D call. Germline V gene lookup returns CDR1 LNHDA and CDR2 SQIVND (reference sequence). Between the trimmed V and J ends, which lost 10 bases and 4 bases, there was a span of 16 bases. The CDR3 extends over 13 amino acids. DNA of the CDR3: TGTGCCACTACACCGGAGTATGGCTATGGCTACACCTTC. Translating it yields CATTPEYGYGYTF.

The chain employs TRBV7-7 and TRBJ2-7, with TRBD1 matching over 8 bases. The junction had 5 bases not matched to a gene; V was cut back by 5 bases and J by 2 bases. CDR3 length equals 14 residues. CDR1 and CDR2 (germline): SSHAT, FNYEAQ (reference sequence). CDR3 nucleotide sequence: TGTGCCAGCAGCACGGGACAGGACCCCTACGAGCAGTACTTC. It translates to CASSTGQDPYEQYF.

The rearrangement links TRBV4-2 to TRBJ1-5; a possible D gene is TRBD1 (5 bases). The CDR3 is made up of 16 amino acids. V was cut by 0 bases and J by 6 bases, with 15 bases left in between. CDR1 is LGHNA and CDR2 is YNFKEQ in the germline V gene. CDR3 DNA: TGTGCCAGCAGCCAAGAGGGGGGTGGGGCGAGTCAGCCCCAGCATTTT. Translated: CASSQEGGGASQPQHF.

This clone is a singleton in its sample. CDR3 amino acids: CASSPVEGAGTEAFF. CDR3 nucleotide sequence: TGTGCCAGCAGCCCGGTAGAGGGGGCTGGCACTGAAGCTTTCTTT. The chain carries TRBV7-9 and TRBJ1-1; 7 bases are shared with TRBD1. Per the germline V gene, CDR1 is SEHNR and CDR2 is FQNEAQ (reference sequence). Germline trimming cut 5 bases from V and 4 bases from J; bases unmatched to any gene: 10. The CDR3 is 15 residues long. The whole variable domain, filled in from reference TRBV7-9 and TRBJ1-1, reads DTGVSQNPRHKITKRGQNVTFRCDPISEHNRLYWYRQTLGQGPEFLTYFQNEAQLEKSRLLSDRFSAERPKGSFSTLEIQRTEQGDSAMYLCASSPVEGAGTEAFFGQGTRLTVV.

The J gene is TRBJ2-5, the V gene TRBV5-4; the D is unclear. Trimming took 0 bases from V and 2 from J, leaving 8 bases between them. CDR3 length: 14 residues. Looked up from germline, CDR1 is SGHNT and CDR2 is YYREEE (reference sequence). CDR3 region: CASSLVQYQETQYF. The CDR3 DNA reads TGTGCCAGCAGCTTGGTTCAGTATCAAGAGACCCAGTACTTC.

The chain combines TRBV18 with TRBJ2-7, with D possibly TRBD1 on 5 matching bases. Germline-derived CDR1 and CDR2 are KGHSH and LQKENI. V lost 4 bases, J lost 2 bases, and 15 bases lay in between. CDR3 length: 15 residues. The CDR3 is CASSLSTDPAYEQYF. Here the CDR3 DNA reads TGTGCCAGCTCACTTTCGACAGATCCTGCCTACGAGCAGTACTTC.

The gene calls are TRBV11-2 and TRBJ2-5; D uncertain. V lost 1 base to trimming and J lost 0 bases, with 6 bases between them. Germline V gene data show CDR1 as SGHAT and CDR2 as FQNNGV. The CDR3 consists of 14 residues. As DNA, the CDR3 is TGTGCCAGCAGCTTAGGGGTTTACCAAGAGACCCAGTACTTC. It codes for CASSLGVYQETQYF.

This clone appeared once. V and J are TRBV28 and TRBJ2-1, with D perhaps TRBD2 (6 bases). With 4 bases removed from V and 4 bases from J, the gap between germline ends came to 8 bases. The CDR3 covers 13 residues. Germline CDR1 is MDHEN and CDR2 is SYDVKM. CDR3 residues: CASSSSGYNEQFF. For the CDR3, the DNA is TGTGCCAGCAGTTCCAGCGGGTACAATGAGCAGTTCTTC.

The chain combines TRBV7-2 with TRBJ2-7; no firm D call. The CDR3 length is 14 residues. Trimming shortened V by 1 base and J by 4 bases, and 11 bases separated the two germline ends. Germline V gene lookup returns CDR1 SGHTA and CDR2 FQGNSA. CDR3 sequence (DNA): TGTGCCAGCAGCTTAGGGGCACACGATTACGAGCAGTACTTC. Amino acids: CASSLGAHDYEQYF.

This clone was recorded once. V usage is TRBV5-1 and J usage is TRBJ1-1, with 7 bases fitting TRBD1. There are 15 residues in the CDR3. V lost 4 bases to trimming and J lost 6 bases; unmatched junction nucleotides: 12. The germline V gene has CDR1 SGHRS and CDR2 YFSETQ. CDR3 in DNA: TGCGCCAGCAGCCCAACCGCCACAGGGGCCCCTGAAGCTTTCTTT. It encodes CASSPTATGAPEAFF.

The V call is TRBV5-1, the J call TRBJ2-1; 11 bases map to TRBD2. CDR1 and CDR2 (germline): SGHRS, YFSETQ. V dropped 4 bases and J dropped 0; count of bases not matched to a gene: 6. The CDR3 is 17 amino acids. The CDR3 loop reads CASSGGTSGSSYNEQFF. For the CDR3, the DNA is TGCGCCAGCAGCGGGGGGACTAGCGGTAGCTCCTACAATGAGCAGTTCTTC.

This clone was picked up one time. The chain uses TRBV28 and TRBJ2-7; no clear D gene. Germline CDR1 reads MDHEN; CDR2 reads SYDVKM. The CDR3 is made up of 16 amino acids. The ends were cut back, 1 base at V and 0 bases at J, with 13 bases in the middle. CDR3 bases: TGTGCCAGCAGTTTATCCTCCGACTGGACCTCCTACGAGCAGTACTTC. It yields the protein CASSLSSDWTSYEQYF.

The V call is TRBV4-1, the J call TRBJ2-4, with D unresolved. Germline-derived CDR1 and CDR2 are MGHRA and YSYEKL. The CDR3 runs to 17 residues. Trimming stripped 1 base from V and 10 bases from J, with 23 bases between. For the CDR3, the DNA is TGCGCCAGCAGCCAAGTTGCACAGAGCGTGGTGGGGATGATTCAGTACTTC. Protein sequence: CASSQVAQSVVGMIQYF.

This rearrangement joins TRBV5-1 to TRBJ2-2; the D is unclear. Trimming took off 2 bases at V and 1 base at J, with 15 bases between the two ends. This CDR3 is 17 amino acids long. Germline assignment: CDR1 SGHRS and CDR2 YFSETQ. The CDR3 protein is CASSFGFLPLNTGELFF. Here the CDR3 DNA reads TGCGCCAGCAGCTTCGGTTTTTTACCATTGAACACCGGGGAGCTGTTTTTT.

The CDR3 DNA reads TGTGCCAGCAGCCTGGGATTTGCCCCTAACTATGGCTACACCTTC. Residues: CASSLGFAPNYGYTF. The chain links TRBV5-4 to TRBJ1-2, with unresolved D. Trimming took off 4 bases at V and 0 bases at J, with 13 bases between the two ends. The germline CDR1 and CDR2 sequences are SGHNT and YYREEE (reference sequence). The CDR3 runs 15 residues.

The V and J genes are TRBV6-6 and TRBJ2-1; D unclear. The germline V and J ends were trimmed by 4 bases and 2 bases, with 9 bases remaining between them. CDR3 size: 14 residues. The germline V gene has CDR1 MNHNY and CDR2 SVGAGI (reference sequence). The CDR3 here is CASSSSRTYNEQFF. The CDR3 coding sequence is TGTGCCAGCAGTTCCTCCCGGACCTACAATGAGCAGTTCTTC.

This clone was observed a single time. This chain's CDR3 is CASSLGGGNSNQPQHF. The CDR3 DNA sequence: TGTGCCAGCAGCTTAGGGGGGGGAAATAGCAATCAGCCCCAGCATTTT. J is TRBJ1-5 and V is TRBV7-6; tentative D call: TRBD1 (5 bases). With 1 base removed from V and 0 bases from J, the gap between germline ends came to 10 bases. The CDR3 is made up of 16 amino acids. Germline V gene sequence: CDR1 SGHVS, CDR2 FNYEAQ.

The V and J genes are TRBV9 and TRBJ1-1; TRBD1 agrees at 7 bases. The V gene end was trimmed by 3 bases and the J gene end by 1 base; junction bases not matched to a gene: 9. CDR1 and CDR2 (germline): SGDLS, YYNGEE. The CDR3 sequence is 16 residues long. CDR3 in amino acids: CASSAGQVQRNTEAFF. The CDR3 DNA sequence: TGTGCCAGCAGCGCCGGACAGGTTCAGAGGAACACTGAAGCTTTCTTT.

The V and J genes are TRBV6-1 and TRBJ2-5; 9 bases match TRBD2. The DNA end favors TRBJ2-7, so the J call may be wrong. CDR3 size: 15 residues. Germline V lookup: CDR1 MNHNS, CDR2 SASEGT. The CDR3: CASSVVSGGNYEQYF. CDR3 bases: TGTGCCAGTTCAGTAGTTAGCGGGGGCAACTACGAGCAGTACTTC.

The chain uses TRBV10-3 and TRBJ2-7; 8 nucleotides agree with TRBD2. The CDR3 covers 14 residues. CDR1 ENHRY and CDR2 SYGVKD come from the germline V gene. V shed 6 bases, J shed 2 bases, and the junction held 6 bases outside the gene matches. The CDR3 loop reads CAIRRERETYEQYF. DNA for the CDR3: TGTGCCATCAGAAGGGAGCGGGAGACCTACGAGCAGTACTTC.